The 16 T cell receptor beta chains in this list originate from one sample, sequenced in a study of cytomegalovirus exposure and HLA in healthy donors. PCR involved 60 Vbeta and 13 Jbeta primers. Some clones are missing from TCRdb's copy, which holds only in-frame ones; the method was immunoSEQ multiplex PCR. The data contain about 200,000 clones, around 83% of them singletons. The sequenced sample was PBMCs. The receptor source for this set is a woman aged 45-65 years in good health and CMV-seropositive.

The chain recombines TRBV5-1 with TRBJ2-1; 8 nucleotides align to TRBD2. CDR1 is SGHRS and CDR2 is YFSETQ in the germline V gene. The trim removed 0 bases at V and 7 bases at J, leaving 0 bases unmatched. The CDR3 sequence is 13 residues long. The CDR3 bases are TGCGCCAGCAGCTTGGGACTAGCGAATGAGCAGTTCTTC. Translated, it gives CASSLGLANEQFF.

Concerning this clone: The same CDR3 can be traced to other DNA sequences in this sample. The rearrangement links TRBV5-1 to TRBJ1-5, with D possibly TRBD1 on 5 matching bases. Germline CDR1 is SGHRS and CDR2 is YFSETQ. The CDR3 extends over 14 amino acids. With 0 bases removed from V and 2 bases from J, the gap between germline ends came to 6 bases. Here the CDR3 DNA reads TGCGCCAGCAGCTTGGAAGGGGGCAATCAGCCCCAGCATTTT. Its translation is CASSLEGGNQPQHF.

The V call is TRBV6-1, the J call TRBJ1-5; the D is unclear. In germline, CDR1 is MNHNS, CDR2 SASEGT. The CDR3 is 13 residues long. V shed 4 bases and J shed 7 bases, with 11 bases lying between them. The CDR3 here is CASSAGVVQPQHF. CDR3 sequence (DNA): TGTGCCAGCAGTGCTGGAGTGGTGCAGCCCCAGCATTTT.

The chain couples TRBV6-5 to TRBJ2-7; 8 nucleotides agree with TRBD1. CDR1 is MNHEY and CDR2 is SVGAGI in the germline V gene. V lost 2 bases to trimming and J lost 3 bases; unmatched junction nucleotides: 6. There are 15 residues in the CDR3. The CDR3 spells CASSYAGTGNYEQYF. Here the CDR3 DNA reads TGTGCCAGCAGTTACGCCGGGACAGGTAACTACGAGCAGTACTTC.

In regard to this clone: The junction departs from germline at one end; a sequencing error may be responsible. This chain connects TRBV2 to TRBJ2-5; 15 bases are a match to TRBD2. The CDR3 length is 17 residues. The germline V gene encodes CDR1 SNHLY and CDR2 FYNNEI. In DNA, the CDR3 is TGTGCCAGCAGCGAAGGACTAGCGGGAGGGGGGGGAGAGACCCAGTACTTC. It specifies CASSEGLAGGGGETQYF.

The V call is TRBV9, the J call TRBJ2-2, with TRBD2 identical over 13 bases. The CDR3 runs 16 residues. V was pared by 4 bases and J by 5 bases, with 5 bases of the junction left unmatched. The V gene's germline CDR1 is SGDLS and CDR2 YYNGEE. The CDR3 bases are TGTGCCAGCAGCCTTACTAGCGGGGGGGCTACCGGGGAGCTGTTTTTT. The encoded protein is CASSLTSGGATGELFF.

Of note for this clone: At one end, the junction sequence differs from germline, possibly due to a read error. The chain has TRBV7-2 and TRBJ1-1; D might be TRBD1 (5 bases). The germline gives CDR1 SGHTA, CDR2 FQGNSA. This CDR3 region has 12 residues. The CDR3 loop reads CASSLVKGPLTF. DNA of the CDR3: TGTGCCAGCAGCTTAGTGAAGGGGCCCCTTACCTTT.

The chain combines TRBV25-1 with TRBJ2-2; TRBD1 is a possible D gene (6 bases). The CDR3 extends over 14 amino acids. V lost 6 bases and J 2 bases, leaving 10 bases between the germline ends. CDR1 and CDR2 (germline): MGHDK, SYGVNS. The CDR3 DNA reads as TGTGCCAGCAGCGGGACACCCAACACCGGGGAGCTGTTTTTT. It encodes CASSGTPNTGELFF.

In the case of this clone: Within the sample, other DNA sequences also encode this same CDR3. The chain links TRBV5-4 to TRBJ2-5; D possibly corresponds to TRBD1 (5 bases). Germline loops: CDR1 SGHNT, CDR2 YYREEE (reference sequence). CDR3 length: 13 residues. V was pared by 0 bases and J by 2 bases, with 5 bases between. In DNA form, the CDR3 reads TGTGCCAGCAGCTTGGGGACACAAGAGACCCAGTACTTC. Protein: CASSLGTQETQYF.

The chain uses TRBV5-5 and TRBJ1-1, with TRBD1 identical over 7 bases. V lost 4 bases and J lost 3; bases outside the gene matches: 3. There are 13 residues in the CDR3. Germline-derived CDR1 and CDR2 are SGHKS and YYEKEE (reference sequence). The CDR3: CASSHQGDTEAFF. The CDR3 DNA follows: TGTGCCAGCAGCCATCAGGGGGACACTGAAGCTTTCTTT.

The chain recombines TRBV18 with TRBJ2-1, with TRBD1 as a possible D gene (5 bases). The CDR3 runs 14 residues. The V end lost 4 bases, the J end lost 8 bases, and 15 bases lay between the germline ends. Looked up from germline, CDR1 is KGHSH and CDR2 is LQKENI. The CDR3 DNA reads as TGTGCCAGCTCACAGGGGCGCAATTCTCATGAGCAGTTCTTC. Its protein is CASSQGRNSHEQFF.

This clone was detected only once. The V and J genes are TRBV5-5 and TRBJ2-2; D gene ambiguous. Germline CDR1 SGHKS, CDR2 YYEKEE (reference sequence). V shed 5 bases and J shed 7 bases, with 6 bases lying between them. CDR3 length equals 11 residues. The CDR3 bases are TGTGCCAGCAGGTTGCGCGGGGAGCTGTTTTTT. Translation gives CASRLRGELFF.

In this sample, this clone turned up a few times. This sequence joins TRBV27 and TRBJ1-4; 7 bases match TRBD1. CDR3 size: 16 residues. From germline, CDR1 is MNHEY and CDR2 SMNVEV (reference sequence). J was trimmed by 3 bases and V by 7 bases; bases with no gene match: 11. CDR3 protein: CASKEFPGQPNEKLFF. The CDR3 DNA follows: TGTGCCAGCAAAGAGTTCCCGGGACAGCCTAATGAAAAACTGTTTTTT.

The chain is built from TRBV19 and TRBJ1-6, with 7 positions matching TRBD1. V was pared by 9 bases and J by 7 bases, with 12 bases of the junction left unmatched. The CDR3 is 15 residues long. CDR1 and CDR2 from the germline V gene are LNHDA and SQIVND (reference sequence). The CDR3 is CASQQGLERNSPLHF. The CDR3 nucleotides read TGTGCCAGCCAACAGGGGCTAGAGCGGAATTCACCCCTCCACTTT.

Remarks on this clone: Other DNA sequences in this sample translate to the same CDR3. The chain joins TRBV28 to TRBJ2-5, with D unresolved. The germline gives CDR1 MDHEN, CDR2 SYDVKM. V shed 3 bases and J shed 4 bases, with 3 bases lying between them. CDR3 size: 11 residues. The CDR3 nucleotides read TGTGCCAGCAGTTTCGGAGAGACCCAGTACTTC. Its protein product is CASSFGETQYF. The full variable domain, in which reference TRBV28 and TRBJ2-5 provide the parts outside the CDR3, is DVKVTQSSRYLVKRTGEKVFLECVQDMDHENMFWYRQDPGLGLRLIYFSYDVKMKEKGDIPEGYSVSREKKERFSLILESASTNQTSMYLCASSFGETQYFGPGTRLLVL.

This chain links TRBV2 with TRBJ2-5; TRBD1 matches 8 bases. Germline V gene sequence: CDR1 SNHLY, CDR2 FYNNEI. V trimming: 1 base; J trimming: 5 bases; junction bases outside the gene matches: 6. This CDR3 is 15 amino acids long. For the CDR3, the DNA is TGTGCCAGCAGTGAAGAACAGGGGGGAGTGGAGACCCAGTACTTC. Residues: CASSEEQGGVETQYF.